These T cell receptor beta chains were read from a single sample in a study of vaccination effects on CD4 cells after COVID-19. Measured with immunoSEQ multiplex PCR; TCRdb has only the in-frame clones, and not every one. The repertoire holds about 24,000 clones, with roughly 79% as singletons. Their target antigens are unknown. The source was CD4+ T cells from PBMCs cultured with SARS-CoV-2 spike peptides, collected after COVID-19 vaccination. The receptors stem from a human donor who received a COVID-19 vaccine. Some clones in this sample may be carry-over from other donors' samples. CDR3s include the opening cysteine and the closing phenylalanine or tryptophan. Each record gives: CDR3 protein, V gene.

CDR3: CASSSDRYGYTF
V: TRBV5-1

CDR3: CATTDRGYNEQFF
V: TRBV24-1

CDR3: CSVTTGGTEAFF
V: TRBV29-1

CDR3: CASSPTRQRTGELFF
V: TRBV7-2

CDR3: CASSLRGSSNQPQHF
V: TRBV5-6

CDR3: CASSIGGTLNQPQHF
V: TRBV19

CDR3: CASSQGAGQGKLFF
V: TRBV3-1/TRBV3-2

CDR3: CASSQLWTDEQPQHF
V: TRBV4-3

CDR3: CASSLPLGTANYGYTF
V: TRBV28

CDR3: CASSPGTSGSTDTQYF
V: TRBV18

CDR3: CASRGRGTGNQPQHF
V: TRBV19